Listed here are 7 T cell receptor beta chains from one sample, sequenced in a study of human T cells and chemical hapten exposure. TCRdb reprocessed the RACE reads via MiXCR and lists one record per CDR3 protein. The table shows about 300,000 distinct CDR3 sequences, with 5.5% occurring only once. Time point in this sample: pre-sensitization, week 0. Specified treatment: therapeutic diphenylcyclopropenone sensitization with weekly scalp DPC. This specimen consisted of whole blood, obtained in connection with sensitization to the hapten diphenylcyclopropenone (DPC). These receptors all come from a woman under 30 with alopecia areata. Some clones in this sample may be carry-over from other donors' samples.

The chain employs TRBV28 and TRBJ2-5, with TRBD2 matching 11 bases. The germline CDR1 and CDR2 sequences are MDHEN and SYDVKM. J lost 4 bases, V lost 4 bases, and 5 bases had no gene match. The length of the CDR3 is 15 residues. CDR3 in DNA: TGTGCCAGCAGTTCTAGCGGGGGGACCTTAGAGACCCAGTACTTC. Protein product: CASSSSGGTLETQYF.

The chain couples TRBV7-8 to TRBJ2-4, with 9 bases aligning to TRBD2. Trimming removed 1 base from V and 7 bases from J; junction bases left unmatched: 11. Germline V gene data show CDR1 as SGHVS and CDR2 as FQNEAQ. The CDR3 totals 17 residues. The CDR3 spells CASSLGVAGARLNIQYF. The DNA for the CDR3 is TGTGCCAGCAGCTTAGGGGTAGCGGGGGCCCGGCTCAACATTCAGTACTTC.

This clonotype occurred a few times. This chain uses TRBV28 with TRBJ1-5; the D is unclear. The CDR3 runs to 13 residues. Germline V CDR1 and CDR2: MDHEN, SYDVKM. The ends were cut back, 3 bases at V and 1 base at J, with 4 bases in the middle. CDR3 amino acids: CASSFLSNQPQHF. The CDR3 DNA follows: TGTGCCAGCAGTTTTCTCAGCAATCAGCCCCAGCATTTT. The full variable domain, in which reference TRBV28 and TRBJ1-5 provide the parts outside the CDR3, is DVKVTQSSRYLVKRTGEKVFLECVQDMDHENMFWYRQDPGLGLRLIYFSYDVKMKEKGDIPEGYSVSREKKERFSLILESASTNQTSMYLCASSFLSNQPQHFGDGTRLSIL.

This clonotype appeared many times. V is TRBV6-6 and J is TRBJ1-6; D gene unclear. The CDR3 has 13 amino acids. Germline V gene lookup returns CDR1 MNHNY and CDR2 SVGAGI (reference sequence). Trimming took 6 bases from V and 5 from J, leaving 8 bases between them. The CDR3 DNA sequence: TGTGCCAGCAGATGGACGGATAATTCACCCCTCCACTTT. This sequence encodes CASRWTDNSPLHF.

This clonotype was observed a handful of times. The V and J genes are TRBV19 and TRBJ2-7, with D hard to call. Germline CDR1 and CDR2: LNHDA and SQIVND (reference sequence). V lost 6 bases and J lost 3, with 12 bases in between. There are 13 residues in the CDR3. The DNA for the CDR3 is TGTGCCAGTAGCCGGACCGATCGCTACGAGCAGTACTTC. It codes for CASSRTDRYEQYF.

This clonotype was counted between two and nine times. The V and J genes are TRBV20-1 and TRBJ1-1; maybe TRBD1 (5 bases). V was pared by 1 base and J by 3 bases, with 9 bases between. The CDR3 loop spans 13 amino acids. Germline loops: CDR1 DFQATT, CDR2 SNEGSKA (reference sequence). The CDR3: CSARVRGDTEAFF. DNA for the CDR3: TGCAGTGCTAGAGTTCGGGGGGACACTGAAGCTTTCTTT.

This clonotype was seen ten or more times. This rearrangement joins TRBV4-2 to TRBJ2-1; 7 nucleotides match TRBD2. Germline CDR1 and CDR2: LGHNA and YNFKEQ. The CDR3 has 14 residues. J gave up 9 bases and V 2 bases, and 7 bases lay outside the gene matches. The CDR3 DNA reads as TGTGCCAGCAGCCAACTCGAGACTAGCATTGAGCAGTTCTTC. It yields the protein CASSQLETSIEQFF.